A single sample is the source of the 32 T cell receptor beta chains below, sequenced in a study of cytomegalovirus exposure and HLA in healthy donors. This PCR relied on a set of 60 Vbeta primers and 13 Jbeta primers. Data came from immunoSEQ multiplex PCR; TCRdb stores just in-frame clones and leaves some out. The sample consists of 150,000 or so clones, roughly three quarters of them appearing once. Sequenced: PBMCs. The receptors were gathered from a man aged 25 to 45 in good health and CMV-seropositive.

The CDR3 DNA is TGTGCCACCCAGGGGGACACTGAAGCTTTCTTT. It codes for CATQGDTEAFF. J is TRBJ1-1 and V is TRBV28; 7 bases fit TRBD1. Per germline, CDR1 MDHEN and CDR2 SYDVKM. This CDR3 has 11 amino acids. With 10 bases clipped from V and 3 bases from J, the junction kept 2 bases outside the gene matches.

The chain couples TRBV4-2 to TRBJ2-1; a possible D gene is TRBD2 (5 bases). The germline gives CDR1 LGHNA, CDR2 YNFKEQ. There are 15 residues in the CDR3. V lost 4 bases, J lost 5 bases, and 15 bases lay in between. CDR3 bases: TGTGCCAGCAGCCCTACCCGGACTCGTAACAATGAGCAGTTCTTC. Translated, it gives CASSPTRTRNNEQFF.

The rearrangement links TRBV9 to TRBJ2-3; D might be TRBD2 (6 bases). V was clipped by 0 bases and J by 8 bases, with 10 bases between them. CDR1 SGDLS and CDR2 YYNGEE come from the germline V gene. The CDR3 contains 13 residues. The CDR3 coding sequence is TGTGCCAGCAGCGTAGATAGCGGCCGTACGCAGTATTTT. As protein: CASSVDSGRTQYF.

Here the CDR3 DNA reads TGTGCCAGCAGCCCGGAGGTAGGGGGCCCGAATGAAAAACTGTTTTTT. Residues: CASSPEVGGPNEKLFF. The V and J genes are TRBV5-6 and TRBJ1-4; 7 bases fit TRBD1. The CDR3 contains 16 residues. Germline CDR1 SGHDT, CDR2 YYEEEE. The trim removed 4 bases at V and 5 bases at J, leaving 11 bases unmatched.

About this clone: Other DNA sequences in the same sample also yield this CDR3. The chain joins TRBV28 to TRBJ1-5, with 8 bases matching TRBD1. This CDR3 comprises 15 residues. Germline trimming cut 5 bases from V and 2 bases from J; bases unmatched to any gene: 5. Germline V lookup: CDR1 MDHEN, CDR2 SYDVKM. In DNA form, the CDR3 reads TGTGCCAGCAGTGGACAGGGAAGCGGCAATCAGCCCCAGCATTTT. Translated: CASSGQGSGNQPQHF.

CDR3 loop: CASSIGIESREDTQYF. DNA for the CDR3: TGTGCCAGTAGTATAGGTATCGAAAGTCGGGAAGATACGCAGTATTTT. V and J are TRBV19 and TRBJ2-3; D possibly corresponds to TRBD2 (5 bases). The CDR3 spans 16 residues. The germline CDR1 and CDR2 sequences are LNHDA and SQIVND (reference sequence). V was trimmed by 1 base and J by 5 bases, leaving 16 bases between them.

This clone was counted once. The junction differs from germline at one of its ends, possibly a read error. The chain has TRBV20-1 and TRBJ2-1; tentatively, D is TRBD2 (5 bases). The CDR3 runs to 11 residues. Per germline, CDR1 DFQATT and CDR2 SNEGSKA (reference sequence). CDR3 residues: CSAGGPSSRVF. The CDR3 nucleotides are TGCAGTGCGGGTGGGCCTTCATCGCGGGTCTTC.

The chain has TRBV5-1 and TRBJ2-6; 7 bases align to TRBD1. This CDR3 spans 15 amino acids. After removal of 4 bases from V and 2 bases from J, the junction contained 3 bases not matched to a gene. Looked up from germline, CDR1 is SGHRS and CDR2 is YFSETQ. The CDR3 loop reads CASSLTGAGANVLTF. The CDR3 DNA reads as TGCGCCAGCAGCCTAACAGGGGCTGGGGCCAACGTCCTGACTTTC.

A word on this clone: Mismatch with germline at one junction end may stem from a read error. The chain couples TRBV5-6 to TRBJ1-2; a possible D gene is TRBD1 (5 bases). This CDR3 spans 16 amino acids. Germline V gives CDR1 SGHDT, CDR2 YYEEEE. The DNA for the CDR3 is TGTGCCAGCAGCGGGGGGTATGCAGGGAGGAACTATGGTTACACCTTC. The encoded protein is CASSGGYAGRNYGYTF.

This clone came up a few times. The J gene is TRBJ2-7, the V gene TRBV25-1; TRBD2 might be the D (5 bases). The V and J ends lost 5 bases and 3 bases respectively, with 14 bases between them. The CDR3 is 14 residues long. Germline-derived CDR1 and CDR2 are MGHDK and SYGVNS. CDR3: CASSPAGPFYEQYF. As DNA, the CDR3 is TGTGCCAGCAGTCCTGCGGGCCCCTTCTACGAGCAGTACTTC.

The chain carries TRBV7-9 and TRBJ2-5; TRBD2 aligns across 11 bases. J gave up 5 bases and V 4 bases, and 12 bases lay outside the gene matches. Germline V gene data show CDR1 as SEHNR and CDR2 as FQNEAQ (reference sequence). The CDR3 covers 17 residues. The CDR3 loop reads CASSSSGRLVFRETQYF. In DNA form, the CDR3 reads TGTGCCAGCAGCTCTAGCGGGAGGTTGGTGTTCCGGGAGACCCAGTACTTC.

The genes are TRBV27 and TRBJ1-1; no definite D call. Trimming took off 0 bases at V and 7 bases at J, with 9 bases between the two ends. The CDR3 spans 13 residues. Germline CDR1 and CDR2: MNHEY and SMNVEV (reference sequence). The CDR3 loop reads CASSLSRRGEAFF. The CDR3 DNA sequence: TGTGCCAGCAGTTTATCAAGGCGGGGTGAAGCTTTCTTT.

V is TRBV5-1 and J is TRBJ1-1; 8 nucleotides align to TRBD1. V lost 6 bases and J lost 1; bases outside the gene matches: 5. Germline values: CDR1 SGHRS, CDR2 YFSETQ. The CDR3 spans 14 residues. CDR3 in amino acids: CASTGGGGNTEAFF. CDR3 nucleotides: TGCGCCAGCACAGGGGGCGGGGGGAACACTGAAGCTTTCTTT. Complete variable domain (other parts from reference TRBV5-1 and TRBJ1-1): KAGVTQTPRYLIKTRGQQVTLSCSPISGHRSVSWYQQTPGQGLQFLFEYFSETQRNKGNFPGRFSGRQFSNSRSEMNVSTLELGDSALYLCASTGGGGNTEAFFGQGTRLTVV.

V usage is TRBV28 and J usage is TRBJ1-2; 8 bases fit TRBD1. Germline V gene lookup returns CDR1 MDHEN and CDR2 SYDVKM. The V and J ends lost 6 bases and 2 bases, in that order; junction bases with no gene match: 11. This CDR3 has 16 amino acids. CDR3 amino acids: CASSRQQGALNYGYTF. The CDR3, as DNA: TGTGCCAGCAGCCGGCAGCAGGGGGCCCTGAACTATGGCTACACCTTC.

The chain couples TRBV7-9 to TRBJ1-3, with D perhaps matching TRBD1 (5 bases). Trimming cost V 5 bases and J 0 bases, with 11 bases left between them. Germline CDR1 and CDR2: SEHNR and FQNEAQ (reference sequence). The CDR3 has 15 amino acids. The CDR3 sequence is CASSHTGDSGNTIYF. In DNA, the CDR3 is TGTGCCAGCAGCCACACAGGCGACTCTGGAAACACCATATATTTT.

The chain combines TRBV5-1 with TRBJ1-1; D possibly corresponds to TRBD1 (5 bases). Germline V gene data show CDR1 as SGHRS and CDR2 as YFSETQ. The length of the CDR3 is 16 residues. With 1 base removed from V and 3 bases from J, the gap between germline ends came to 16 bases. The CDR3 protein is CASSLRPPTEYTEAFF. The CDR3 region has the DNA TGCGCCAGCAGCTTGCGGCCGCCGACAGAATACACTGAAGCTTTCTTT.

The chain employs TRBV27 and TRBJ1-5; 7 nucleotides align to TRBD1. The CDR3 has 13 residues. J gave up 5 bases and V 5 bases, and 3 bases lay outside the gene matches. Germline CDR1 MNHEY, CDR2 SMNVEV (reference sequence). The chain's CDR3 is CASSRTGDQPQHF. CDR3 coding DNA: TGTGCCAGCAGTCGAACAGGGGATCAGCCCCAGCATTTT.

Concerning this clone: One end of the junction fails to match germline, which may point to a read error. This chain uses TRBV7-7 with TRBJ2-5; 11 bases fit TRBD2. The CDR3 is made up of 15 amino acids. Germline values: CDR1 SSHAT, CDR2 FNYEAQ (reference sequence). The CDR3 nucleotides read TGTGCTAGCAGCTTACTAGCGGGAGCGCGAGAGACCCAGTACTTC. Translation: CASSLLAGARETQYF. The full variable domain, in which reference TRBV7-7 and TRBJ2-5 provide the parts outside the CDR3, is GAGVSQSPRYKVTKRGQDVTLRCDPISSHATLYWYQQALGQGPEFLTYFNYEAQPDKSGLPSDRFSAERPEGSISTLTIQRTEQRDSAMYRCASSLLAGARETQYFGPGTRLLVL.

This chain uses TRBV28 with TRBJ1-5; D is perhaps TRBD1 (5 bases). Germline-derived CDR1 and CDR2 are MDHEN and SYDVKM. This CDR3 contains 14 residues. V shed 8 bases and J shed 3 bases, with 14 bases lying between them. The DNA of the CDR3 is TGTGCCAGCCTCCTAGACAGACTCAATCAGCCCCAGCATTTT. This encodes CASLLDRLNQPQHF.

The CDR3 loop is CASSRLAGVTGELFF. CDR3 nucleotides: TGTGCCAGCAGTAGACTAGCGGGAGTAACCGGGGAGCTGTTTTTT. The V gene is TRBV6-4, the J gene TRBJ2-2, with 12 nucleotides matching TRBD2. This CDR3 is built from 15 residues. Germline CDR1 is MRHNA and CDR2 is SNTAGT. With V trimmed by 5 bases and J by 5 bases, 3 bases remained unmatched.

CDR3 sequence: CASSVQGSPEAFF. DNA of the CDR3: TGCGCCAGCAGCGTACAGGGAAGCCCTGAAGCTTTCTTT. This chain uses TRBV5-1 with TRBJ1-1, with D tentatively TRBD1 (6 bases). This CDR3 contains 13 residues. Germline V gene data show CDR1 as SGHRS and CDR2 as YFSETQ. The V end was cut by 4 bases, the J end by 6 bases, with 13 bases between.

The CDR3 region has the DNA TGTGCCAGCAGCTTATCTCGGGGTAACACTGGCTACACCTTC. Its protein product is CASSLSRGNTGYTF. This chain connects TRBV11-1 to TRBJ1-2; D call uncertain. Germline CDR1 is SGHAT and CDR2 is FQDESV (reference sequence). The CDR3 length is 14 residues. Trimming removed 2 bases from V and 7 bases from J, with 14 bases in between.

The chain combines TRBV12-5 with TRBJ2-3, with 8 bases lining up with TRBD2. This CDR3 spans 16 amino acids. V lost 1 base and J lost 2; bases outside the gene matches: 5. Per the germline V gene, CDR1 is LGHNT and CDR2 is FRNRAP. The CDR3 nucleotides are TGTGCTAGTGGTTTGGCCGATAGCGGGACCACAGATACGCAGTATTTT. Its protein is CASGLADSGTTDTQYF. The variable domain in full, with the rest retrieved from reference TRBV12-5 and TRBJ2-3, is DARVTQTPRHKVTEMGQEVTMRCQPILGHNTVFWYRQTMMQGLELLAYFRNRAPLDDSGMPKDRFSAEMPDATLATLKIQPSEPRDSAVYFCASGLADSGTTDTQYFGPGTRLTVL.

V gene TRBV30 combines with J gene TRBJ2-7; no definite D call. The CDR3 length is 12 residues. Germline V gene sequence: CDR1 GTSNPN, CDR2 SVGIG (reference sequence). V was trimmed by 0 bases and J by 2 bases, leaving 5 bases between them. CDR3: CAWSVSPYEQYF. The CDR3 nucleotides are TGTGCCTGGAGTGTAAGCCCCTACGAGCAGTACTTC.

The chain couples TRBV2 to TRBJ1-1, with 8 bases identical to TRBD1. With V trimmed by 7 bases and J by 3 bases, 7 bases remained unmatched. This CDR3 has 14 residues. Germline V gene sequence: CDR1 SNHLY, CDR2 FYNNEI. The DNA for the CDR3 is TGTGCCAGCAAAAGGACAGGGAGGGACACTGAAGCTTTCTTT. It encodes CASKRTGRDTEAFF.

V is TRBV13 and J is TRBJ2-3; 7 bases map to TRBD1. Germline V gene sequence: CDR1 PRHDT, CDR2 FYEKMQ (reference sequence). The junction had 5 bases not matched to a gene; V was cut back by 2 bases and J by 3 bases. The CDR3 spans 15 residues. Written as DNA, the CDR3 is TGTGCCAGCAGCTTAAACGGCAGGGGGACAGATACGCAGTATTTT. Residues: CASSLNGRGTDTQYF.

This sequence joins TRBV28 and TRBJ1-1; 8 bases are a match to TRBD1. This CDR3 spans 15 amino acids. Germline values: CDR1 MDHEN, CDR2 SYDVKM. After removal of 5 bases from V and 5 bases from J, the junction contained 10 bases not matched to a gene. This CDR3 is CASSGRRGLETEAFF. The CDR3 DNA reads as TGTGCCAGCAGTGGGCGCAGGGGGCTTGAGACTGAAGCTTTCTTT. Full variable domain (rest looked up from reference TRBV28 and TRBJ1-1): DVKVTQSSRYLVKRTGEKVFLECVQDMDHENMFWYRQDPGLGLRLIYFSYDVKMKEKGDIPEGYSVSREKKERFSLILESASTNQTSMYLCASSGRRGLETEAFFGQGTRLTVV.

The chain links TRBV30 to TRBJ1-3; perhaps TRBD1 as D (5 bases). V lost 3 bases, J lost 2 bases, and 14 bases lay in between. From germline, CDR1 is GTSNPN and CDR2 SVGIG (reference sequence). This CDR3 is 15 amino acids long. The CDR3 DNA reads TGTGCCTGGAGCGCCGGGGGATGGGCTGGAAACACCATATATTTT. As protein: CAWSAGGWAGNTIYF.

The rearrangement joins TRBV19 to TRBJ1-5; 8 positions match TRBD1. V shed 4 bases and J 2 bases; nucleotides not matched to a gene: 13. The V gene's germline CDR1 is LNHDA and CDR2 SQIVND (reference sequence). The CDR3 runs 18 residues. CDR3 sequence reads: CASSTKIQGAGGNQPQHF. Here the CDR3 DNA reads TGTGCCAGTAGTACCAAGATCCAGGGGGCGGGCGGCAATCAGCCCCAGCATTTT.

For the CDR3, the DNA is TGTGCCAGCAGCTCCTACCCCGCGTGGAGGGGGCTTGTCGGGGAGCTGTTTTTT. It is translated as CASSSYPAWRGLVGELFF. The chain combines TRBV9 with TRBJ2-2, with TRBD1 as a possible D gene (7 bases). The CDR3 has 18 amino acids. Between the trimmed V and J ends, which lost 4 bases and 7 bases, there was a span of 26 bases. The germline gives CDR1 SGDLS, CDR2 YYNGEE.

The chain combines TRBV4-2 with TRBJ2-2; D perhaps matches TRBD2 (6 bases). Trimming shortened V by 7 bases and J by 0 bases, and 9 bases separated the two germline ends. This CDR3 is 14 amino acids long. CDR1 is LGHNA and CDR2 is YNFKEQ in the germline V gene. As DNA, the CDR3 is TGTGCCAGCAAACTAGCAGCGAACACCGGGGAGCTGTTTTTT. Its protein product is CASKLAANTGELFF.

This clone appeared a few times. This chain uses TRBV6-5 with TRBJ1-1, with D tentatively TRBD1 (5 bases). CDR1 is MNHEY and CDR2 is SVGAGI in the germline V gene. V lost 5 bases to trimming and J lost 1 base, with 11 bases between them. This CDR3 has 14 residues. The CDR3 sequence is CASSARVENTEAFF. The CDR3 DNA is TGTGCCAGCAGTGCCAGGGTCGAGAACACTGAAGCTTTCTTT.